This entry features one T cell receptor beta chain sequence. Trimming shortened V by 5 bases and J by 2 bases, and 12 bases separated the two germline ends. CDR3 size: 14 residues. Germline-derived CDR1 and CDR2 are MDHEN and SYDVKM. The entry originates in a study of blood T cell repertoires in COVID-19. Study background: Acute and convalescent COVID-19 specimens originated in the United States, Italy and Spain.

Authors' analysis steps: Amplification from reference gene primers served as the basis for estimated nucleated cell counts. Only in-frame clones appear in the TCRdb table, and some are missing; sequencing was by immunoSEQ multiplex PCR. The DNA was the basis for D and trimming; V, J and clone size are from that table. The sample lists some 70,000 clones; more than 70% were seen once. Input material: peripheral blood. The receptor was isolated from a woman aged 65 to 85 with acute or convalescent COVID-19. This chain uses TRBV28 with TRBJ1-1; TRBD1 is a possible D gene (5 bases). The CDR3, as DNA: TGTGCCAGCAGTCTTGTCAGGGTCAACACTGAAGCTTTCTTT. Protein product: CASSLVRVNTEAFF.